This TCR beta chain was recorded in a study of T cell changes during pregnancy in multiple sclerosis. The germline V and J ends were trimmed by 5 bases and 8 bases, with 16 bases remaining between them. The CDR3 runs to 14 residues. Looked up from germline, CDR1 is SNHLY and CDR2 is FYNNEI. Measured with immunoSEQ multiplex PCR; TCRdb has only the in-frame clones, and not every one. The top ten hold more than 1.5% of the sample, which has 70,000 to 95,000 clones, 94% seen once. The chain uses TRBV2 and TRBJ2-1; tentative D call: TRBD2 (6 bases). Sample: peripheral blood, taken after pregnancy. This sequence originates from a female donor in good health, enrolled as a control in a pregnancy study. DNA for the CDR3: TGTGCCAGCAGTCACCTGACTAGATGGGATGAGCAGTTCTTC. Protein: CASSHLTRWDEQFF.